This T cell receptor beta chain emerged from a study of shared clonotypes between healthy human individuals. On the study more broadly: Those who served as donors were a couple of women and a few men between the ages of 18 and 49. General study points: Clonotypes shared by all four donors outscored non-shared clonotypes in generation probability.

Comment on this clone: Its antigen is as yet unknown. Other DNA sequences of this sample code for an identical CDR3.

This CDR3 has 13 residues. CDR1 and CDR2 (germline): SGDLS, YYNGEE. Trimming took off 2 bases at V and 0 bases at J, with 6 bases between the two ends. Method: immunoSEQ multiplex PCR; TCRdb's copy keeps in-frame clones and lacks some. The sample has 550,000 to 800,000 clones, about 90% seen once; the top ten hold 34%. This chain uses TRBV9 with TRBJ2-7, with D possibly called TRBD1 or TRBD2 (5 bases each). Material for sequencing was memory CD8+ T cells from PBMCs. Described subset: CD45RO+ cells pooled with CCR7-negative TemRA cells. The TCR was taken from a young man in good health. Some clones in this sample may be carry-over from other donors' samples. The CDR3 spells CASSVGGSYEQYF. Here the CDR3 DNA reads TGTGCCAGCAGCGTTGGGGGCTCCTACGAGCAGTACTTC.